The 8 T cell receptor beta chains below come from one sample, sequenced in a study of OX40 agonist ivuxolimab in advanced cancers. Data came from immunoSEQ multiplex PCR; TCRdb stores just in-frame clones and leaves some out. The repertoire consists of around 65,000 clones, with around 89% occurring once and the leading ten covering more than 9%. Sequencing used CD4+ or CD8+ T cells sorted from blood, obtained in a trial of the OX40 agonist ivuxolimab. The receptors were gathered from an adult with an advanced solid tumor such as melanoma, head and neck, liver or kidney cancer.

This clone was seen just once. The chain has TRBV7-9 and TRBJ2-7, with TRBD2 matching 10 bases. Germline V gives CDR1 SEHNR, CDR2 FQNEAQ (reference sequence). J gave up 2 bases and V 7 bases, and 5 bases lay outside the gene matches. The CDR3 runs 14 residues. The CDR3 is CASIRTSGAYEQYF. The DNA of the CDR3 is TGTGCCAGCATTAGGACTAGCGGCGCCTACGAGCAGTACTTC. The whole variable domain, filled in from reference TRBV7-9 and TRBJ2-7, reads DTGVSQNPRHKITKRGQNVTFRCDPISEHNRLYWYRQTLGQGPEFLTYFQNEAQLEKSRLLSDRFSAERPKGSFSTLEIQRTEQGDSAMYLCASIRTSGAYEQYFGPGTRLTVT.

The rearrangement uses TRBV2 and TRBJ2-1; D perhaps matches TRBD1 (7 bases). Germline CDR1 SNHLY, CDR2 FYNNEI. The CDR3 is made up of 17 amino acids. The V end was cut by 0 bases, the J end by 9 bases, with 21 bases between. Here the CDR3 DNA reads TGTGCCAGCAGTGAAGCCCGGAGGCAGGGGGGTAACGCTGAGCAGTTCTTC. It encodes CASSEARRQGGNAEQFF.

The CDR3 spells CASSLGGPNQPQHF. DNA for the CDR3: TGCGCCAGCAGCTTGGGGGGTCCAAATCAGCCCCAGCATTTT. The chain has TRBV5-1 and TRBJ1-5; D is undetermined. Germline CDR1 and CDR2: SGHRS and YFSETQ. V gave up 0 bases and J gave up 4 bases, with 8 bases separating them. This CDR3 has 14 residues.

In nucleotides, the CDR3 is TGTGCCAGCAGCCCCGGGACTAGCGGGAGAATTGGGGAGCTGTTTTTT. Translation gives CASSPGTSGRIGELFF. The chain carries TRBV11-3 and TRBJ2-2, with 14 positions matching TRBD2. The CDR3 is 16 amino acids. The germline V gene has CDR1 SGHNT and CDR2 YENEEA. Trimming at V came to 5 bases and at J to 8 bases, leaving 7 bases not matched to a gene.

This clone was seen only once. This chain connects TRBV10-2 to TRBJ1-5, with a tentative D call TRBD1 (5 bases). The germline V gene has CDR1 WSHSY and CDR2 SAAADI. The CDR3 runs to 14 residues. V lost 0 bases to trimming and J lost 5 bases, with 8 bases between them. The CDR3 is CASSESGVDQPQHF. The CDR3 coding sequence is TGCGCCAGCAGTGAGTCGGGGGTGGATCAGCCCCAGCATTTT.

The chain couples TRBV15 to TRBJ1-2; D unresolved. Germline V CDR1 and CDR2: LNHNV, YYDKDF (reference sequence). V was pared by 1 base and J by 9 bases, with 24 bases between. This CDR3 has 17 residues. CDR3 in DNA: TGTGCCACCAGCAGAGGGGGTTGGGATGTATCTATGGTGAGCTACACCTTC. Protein sequence: CATSRGGWDVSMVSYTF.

The J gene is TRBJ1-1, the V gene TRBV19, with 7 positions matching TRBD1. The CDR3 spans 15 residues. V shed 8 bases and J 1 base; nucleotides not matched to a gene: 10. Germline CDR1 is LNHDA and CDR2 is SQIVND (reference sequence). CDR3 bases: TGTGCCAGTTATCAGGGACAGACAACGAACACTGAAGCTTTCTTT. Translated, it gives CASYQGQTTNTEAFF. Using reference TRBV19 and TRBJ1-1 for the parts outside the CDR3, the full variable domain is DGGITQSPKYLFRKEGQNVTLSCEQNLNHDAMYWYRQDPGQGLRLIYYSQIVNDFQKGDIAEGYSVSREKKESFPLTVTSAQKNPTAFYLCASYQGQTTNTEAFFGQGTRLTVV.

The V gene is TRBV6-1, the J gene TRBJ2-2, with 7 positions matching TRBD2. Germline CDR1 is MNHNS and CDR2 is SASEGT. Trimming took 11 bases from V and 1 from J; bases not matched to a gene: 7. The CDR3 is 14 amino acids. For the CDR3, the DNA is TGTGCCTGTCGAGCGGGGAGGAACACCGGGGAGCTGTTTTTT. Amino acid sequence: CACRAGRNTGELFF.